The rows below give T cell receptor beta chains drawn from one sample of a study of OX40 agonist ivuxolimab in advanced cancers. TCRdb's copy holds only in-frame clones and misses some; the assay was immunoSEQ multiplex PCR. The table has 25,000 to 40,000 clones, around nine tenths seen once. The specimen was CD4+ or CD8+ T cells sorted from blood, collected in a trial of the OX40 agonist ivuxolimab. Receptors were obtained from an adult with an advanced solid tumor such as melanoma, head and neck, liver or kidney cancer. Each CDR3 is given with its conserved first and last residue. A D gene is named only where the DNA matches it firmly. Clone size is shown for a subset of rows, as once, few, many or a class of expanded clone.

clone_size	d_call	j_call	v_call	cdr3_aa	cdr3_nt
NA	NA	TRBJ2-7	TRBV30	CAWGWAEQYF	TGTGCCTGGGGGTGGGCCGAGCAGTACTTC
NA	TRBD1	TRBJ1-2	TRBV27	CASSYSPGTGLYGYTF	TGTGCCAGCAGCTACAGTCCCGGGACAGGGCTCTATGGCTACACCTTC
NA	TRBD1	TRBJ1-1	TRBV30	CAWSSPTGTDTEAFF	TGTGCCTGGAGTTCCCCGACAGGGACGGACACTGAAGCTTTCTTT
NA	NA	TRBJ1-5	TRBV4-1	CASSQSDRINQPQHF	TGCGCCAGCAGCCAATCGGACAGAATTAATCAGCCCCAGCATTTT
NA	TRBD1	TRBJ2-5	TRBV5-6	CASSWGTGPETQYF	TGTGCCAGCAGCTGGGGGACAGGGCCAGAGACCCAGTACTTC
few	NA	TRBJ1-2	TRBV27	CASSLSLAGSYGYTF	TGTGCCAGCAGTTTATCCCTAGCAGGGAGCTATGGCTACACCTTC
NA	TRBD1	TRBJ2-6	TRBV7-9	CASNWDRVFSGPGANVLTF	TGTGCCAGCAACTGGGACAGGGTATTTTCTGGCCCGGGGGCCAACGTCCTGACTTTC
NA	TRBD1	TRBJ1-5	TRBV28	CASSLRGLKPQHF	TGTGCCAGCAGTCTCAGGGGGCTAAAGCCCCAGCATTTT
once	NA	TRBJ2-5	TRBV9	CASSDQGKVWQETQYF	TGTGCCAGCAGCGACCAAGGGAAGGTATGGCAAGAGACCCAGTACTTC
NA	NA	TRBJ1-2	TRBV6-6	CASTTGGLGYTF	TGTGCCAGCACCACGGGCGGCCTAGGCTACACCTTC
NA	NA	TRBJ2-1	TRBV27	CASSFGPGNEQFF	TGTGCCAGCAGTTTTGGTCCCGGGAATGAGCAGTTCTTC
NA	TRBD2	TRBJ2-1	TRBV15	CATSETGLAGEHQFF	TGTGCCACCAGCGAAACGGGACTAGCGGGGGAACACCAGTTCTTC
NA	NA	TRBJ1-2	TRBV19	CASSIQGPLWLSYTF	TGTGCCAGTAGTATCCAGGGCCCCCTTTGGCTAAGCTACACCTTC
NA	NA	TRBJ2-2	TRBV11-2	CASSLFWRNTGELFF	TGTGCCAGCAGCTTATTCTGGAGGAACACCGGGGAGCTGTTTTTT
NA	TRBD1	TRBJ1-5	TRBV27	CASSQDRAQPQHF	TGTGCCAGCAGTCAGGACAGGGCTCAGCCCCAGCATTTT
NA	TRBD1	TRBJ2-5	TRBV9	CASSADRGTQTQETQYF	TGTGCCAGCAGCGCCGACAGGGGGACCCAAACTCAAGAGACCCAGTACTTC
NA	NA	TRBJ2-7	TRBV6-5	CASSYSSSYEQYF	TGTGCCAGCAGTTACTCGAGTTCCTACGAGCAGTACTTC
NA	NA	TRBJ1-1	TRBV5-4	CASSFADTEAFF	TGTGCCAGCAGCTTCGCCGACACTGAAGCTTTCTTT
NA	NA	TRBJ2-5	TRBV7-7	CASSLEVGAGETQYF	TGTGCTAGCAGCTTAGAGGTGGGGGCTGGAGAGACCCAGTACTTC
NA	TRBD2	TRBJ2-1	TRBV6-5	CASSYSGLAGGQEQFF	TGTGCCAGCAGTTACTCAGGGCTAGCGGGGGGGCAAGAGCAGTTCTTC